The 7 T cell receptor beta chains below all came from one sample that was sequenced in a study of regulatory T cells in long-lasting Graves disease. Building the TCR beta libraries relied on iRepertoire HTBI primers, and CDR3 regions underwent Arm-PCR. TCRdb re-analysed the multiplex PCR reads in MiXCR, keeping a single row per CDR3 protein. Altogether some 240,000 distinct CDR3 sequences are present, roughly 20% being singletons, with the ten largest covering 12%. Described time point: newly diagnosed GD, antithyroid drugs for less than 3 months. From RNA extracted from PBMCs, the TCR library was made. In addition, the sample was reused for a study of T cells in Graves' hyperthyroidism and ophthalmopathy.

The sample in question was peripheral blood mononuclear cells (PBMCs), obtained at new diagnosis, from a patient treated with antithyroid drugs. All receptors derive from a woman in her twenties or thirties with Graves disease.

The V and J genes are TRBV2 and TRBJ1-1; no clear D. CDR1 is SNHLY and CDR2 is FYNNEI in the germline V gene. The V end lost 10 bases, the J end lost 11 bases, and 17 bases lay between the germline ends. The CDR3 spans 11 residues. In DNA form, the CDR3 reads TGTGCCATCAGCATACAACCGCGGGCTTTCTTT. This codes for CAISIQPRAFF.

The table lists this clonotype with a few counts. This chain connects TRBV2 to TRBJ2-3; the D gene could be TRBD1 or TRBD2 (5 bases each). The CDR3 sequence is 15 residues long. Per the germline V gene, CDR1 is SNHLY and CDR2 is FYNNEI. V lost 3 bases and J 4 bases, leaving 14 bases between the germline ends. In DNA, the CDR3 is TGTGCCAGCAGTGATGTGGGGGATCGGGCAGATACGCAGTATTTT. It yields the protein CASSDVGDRADTQYF.

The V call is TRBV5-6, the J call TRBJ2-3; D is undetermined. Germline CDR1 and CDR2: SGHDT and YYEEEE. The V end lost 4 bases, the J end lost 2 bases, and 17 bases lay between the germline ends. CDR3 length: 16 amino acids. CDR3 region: CASSTGVGTVTDTQYF. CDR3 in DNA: TGTGCCAGCAGCACTGGAGTCGGCACCGTCACAGATACGCAGTATTTT.

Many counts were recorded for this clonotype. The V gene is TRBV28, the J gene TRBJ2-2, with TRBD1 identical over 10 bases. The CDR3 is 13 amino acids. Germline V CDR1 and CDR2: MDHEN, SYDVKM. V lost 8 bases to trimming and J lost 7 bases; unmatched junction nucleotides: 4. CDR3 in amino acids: CASGQGGLGELFF. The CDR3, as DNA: TGTGCCAGCGGACAGGGGGGACTCGGGGAGCTGTTTTTT.

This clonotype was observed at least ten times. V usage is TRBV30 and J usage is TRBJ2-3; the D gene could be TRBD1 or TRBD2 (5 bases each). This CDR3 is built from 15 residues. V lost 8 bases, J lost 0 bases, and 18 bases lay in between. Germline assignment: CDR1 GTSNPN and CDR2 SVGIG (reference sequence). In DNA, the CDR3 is TGTGCCGCTCCCGCTGGTGGGGGTAGCACAGATACGCAGTATTTT. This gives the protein CAAPAGGGSTDTQYF.

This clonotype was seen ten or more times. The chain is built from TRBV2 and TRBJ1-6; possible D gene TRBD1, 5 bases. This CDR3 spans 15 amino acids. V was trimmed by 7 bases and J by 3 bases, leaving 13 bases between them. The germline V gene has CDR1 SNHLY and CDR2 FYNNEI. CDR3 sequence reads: CASTAGQGYNSPLHF. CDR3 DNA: TGTGCCAGCACCGCGGGGCAGGGCTATAATTCACCCCTCCACTTT.

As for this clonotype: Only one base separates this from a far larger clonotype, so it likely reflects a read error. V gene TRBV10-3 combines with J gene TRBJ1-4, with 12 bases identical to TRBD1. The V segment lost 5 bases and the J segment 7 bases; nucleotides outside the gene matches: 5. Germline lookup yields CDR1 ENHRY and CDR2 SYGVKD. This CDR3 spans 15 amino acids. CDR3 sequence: CAISFGTGGGEKLFF. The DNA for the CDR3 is TGTGCCATCAGTTTCGGGACAGGGGGCGGTGAAAAACTGTTTTTT.